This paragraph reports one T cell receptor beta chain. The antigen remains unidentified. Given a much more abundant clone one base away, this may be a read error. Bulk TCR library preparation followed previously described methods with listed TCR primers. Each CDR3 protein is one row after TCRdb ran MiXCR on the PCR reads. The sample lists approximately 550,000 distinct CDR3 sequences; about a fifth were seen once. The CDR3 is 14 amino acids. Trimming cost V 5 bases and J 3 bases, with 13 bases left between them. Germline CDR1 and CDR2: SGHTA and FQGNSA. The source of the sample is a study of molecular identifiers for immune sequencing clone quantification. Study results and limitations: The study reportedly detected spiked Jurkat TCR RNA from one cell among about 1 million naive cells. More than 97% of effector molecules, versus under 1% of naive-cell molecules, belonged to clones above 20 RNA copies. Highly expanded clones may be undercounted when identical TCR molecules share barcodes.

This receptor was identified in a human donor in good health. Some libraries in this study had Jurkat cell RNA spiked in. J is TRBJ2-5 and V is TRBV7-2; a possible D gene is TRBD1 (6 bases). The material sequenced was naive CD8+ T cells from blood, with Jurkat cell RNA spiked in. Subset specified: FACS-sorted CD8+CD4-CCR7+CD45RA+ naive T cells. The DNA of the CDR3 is TGTGCCAGCAGCCCTCGCAGGACAGAAGAGACCCAGTACTTC. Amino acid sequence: CASSPRRTEETQYF. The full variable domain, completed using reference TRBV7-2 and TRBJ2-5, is GAGVSQSPSNKVTEKGKDVELRCDPISGHTALYWYRQSLGQGLEFLIYFQGNSAPDKSGLPSDRFSAERTGGSVSTLTIQRTQQEDSAVYLCASSPRRTEETQYFGPGTRLLVL.